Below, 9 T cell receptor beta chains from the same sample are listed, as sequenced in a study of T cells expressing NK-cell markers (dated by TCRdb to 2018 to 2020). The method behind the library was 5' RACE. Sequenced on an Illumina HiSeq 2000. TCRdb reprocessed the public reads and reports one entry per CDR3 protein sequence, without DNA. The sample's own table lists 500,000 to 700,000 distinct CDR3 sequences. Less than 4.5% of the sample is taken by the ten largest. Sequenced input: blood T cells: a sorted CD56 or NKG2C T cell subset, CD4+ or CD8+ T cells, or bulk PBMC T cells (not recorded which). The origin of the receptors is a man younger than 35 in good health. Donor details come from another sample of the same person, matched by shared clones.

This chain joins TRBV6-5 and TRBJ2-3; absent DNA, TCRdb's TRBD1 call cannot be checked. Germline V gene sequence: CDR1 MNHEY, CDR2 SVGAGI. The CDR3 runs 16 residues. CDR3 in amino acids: CASSFSSRGGVDTQYF.

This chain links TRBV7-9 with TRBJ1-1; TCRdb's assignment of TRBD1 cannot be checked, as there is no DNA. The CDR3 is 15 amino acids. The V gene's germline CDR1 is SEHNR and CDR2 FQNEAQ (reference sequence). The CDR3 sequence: CASNPGQGMGTEAFF.

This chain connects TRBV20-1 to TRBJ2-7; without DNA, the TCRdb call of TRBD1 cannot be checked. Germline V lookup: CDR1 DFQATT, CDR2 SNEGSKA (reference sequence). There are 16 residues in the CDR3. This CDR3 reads CSARDLEGGSSYEQYF.

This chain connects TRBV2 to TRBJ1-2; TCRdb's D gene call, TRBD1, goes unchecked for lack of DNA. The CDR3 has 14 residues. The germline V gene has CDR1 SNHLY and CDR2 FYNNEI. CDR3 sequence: CASTPGQALGGYTF. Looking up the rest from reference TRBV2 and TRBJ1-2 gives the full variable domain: EPEVTQTPSHQVTQMGQEVILRCVPISNHLYFYWYRQILGQKVEFLVSFYNNEISEKSEIFDDQFSVERPDGSNFTLKIRSTKLEDSAMYFCASTPGQALGGYTFGSGTRLTVV.

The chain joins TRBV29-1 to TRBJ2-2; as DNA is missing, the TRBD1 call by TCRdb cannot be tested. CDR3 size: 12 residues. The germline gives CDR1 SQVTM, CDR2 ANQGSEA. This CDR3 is CSVDRGSGELFF.

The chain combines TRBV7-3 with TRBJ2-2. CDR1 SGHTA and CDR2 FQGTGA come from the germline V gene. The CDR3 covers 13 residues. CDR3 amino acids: CASSLSQSGELFF.

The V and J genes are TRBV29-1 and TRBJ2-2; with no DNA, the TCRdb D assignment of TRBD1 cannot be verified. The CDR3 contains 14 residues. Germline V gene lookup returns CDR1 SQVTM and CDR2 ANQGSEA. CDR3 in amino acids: CSAHDRLNTGELFF.

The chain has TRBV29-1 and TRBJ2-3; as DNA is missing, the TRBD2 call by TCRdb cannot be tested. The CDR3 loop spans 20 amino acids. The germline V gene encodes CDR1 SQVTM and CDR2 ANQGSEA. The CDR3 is CSVEDPPAGPVRPGTDTQYF.

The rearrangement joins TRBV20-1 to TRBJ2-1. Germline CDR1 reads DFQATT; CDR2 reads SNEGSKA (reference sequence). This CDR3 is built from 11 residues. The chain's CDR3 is CSARRGSEQFF.